This T cell receptor (beta chain) was sequenced during a study of blood T cells in healthy people across ages. General study results and limits: Expanded clonotype changes were possibly confounded by unknown donor CMV status. A roughly linear age-dependent decrease characterized TCR beta diversity per million T cells.

The length of the CDR3 is 15 residues. Trimming took 0 bases from V and 6 from J, leaving 9 bases between them. The germline V gene encodes CDR1 SGHTA and CDR2 FQGTGA. As for this clonotype: Its antigen remains unidentified.

PCR was performed a second time for about 7 to 11 cycles using a sample-barcoded 5' primer and a J-beta primer mix. Tags on each cDNA molecule came from a template-switch adaptor with 12 random nucleotides. TCRdb used MiXCR to reprocess the 5' RACE reads, holding one entry per CDR3 protein. Among 650,000 or so distinct CDR3 sequences listed, 52% were seen once. The specimen was blood. The sequence was obtained from a woman over 75 in good health. The V and J genes are TRBV7-3 and TRBJ1-6; D uncertain. The CDR3 loop reads CASSLTGLGNSPLHF. As DNA, the CDR3 is TGTGCCAGCAGCTTAACGGGATTGGGTAATTCACCCCTCCACTTT.